The T cell receptor (beta chain) under discussion was sequenced for a study of blood T cell repertoires in COVID-19. Overall study context: Samples came from the United States, Italy and Spain, spanning acute and convalescent COVID-19.

Assay: immunoSEQ multiplex PCR; the TCRdb copy retains only in-frame clones and omits some. The sample consists of tens of thousands of clones, 85% of them appearing once. The CDR3 has 15 residues. Trimming removed 0 bases from V and 0 bases from J, with 7 bases in between. Germline V gene data show CDR1 as SGHRS and CDR2 as YFSETQ. The sample was peripheral blood. V gene TRBV5-1 combines with J gene TRBJ1-3; TRBD1 is a possible D gene (6 bases). The sequence came from an elderly man with acute or convalescent COVID-19. CDR3 DNA: TGCGCCAGCAGCTTGGACAGGGCCTCTGGAAACACCATATATTTT. The encoded protein is CASSLDRASGNTIYF.